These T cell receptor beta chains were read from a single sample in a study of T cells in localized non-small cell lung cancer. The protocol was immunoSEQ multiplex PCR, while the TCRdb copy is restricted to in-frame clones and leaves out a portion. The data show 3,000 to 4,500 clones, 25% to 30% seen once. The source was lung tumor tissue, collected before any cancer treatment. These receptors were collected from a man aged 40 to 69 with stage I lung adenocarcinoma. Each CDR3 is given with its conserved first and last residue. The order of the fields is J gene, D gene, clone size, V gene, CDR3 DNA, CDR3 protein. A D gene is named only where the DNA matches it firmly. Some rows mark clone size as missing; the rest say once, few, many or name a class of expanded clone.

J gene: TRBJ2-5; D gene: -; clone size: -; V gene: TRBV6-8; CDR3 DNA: TGTGCCAGCAGCCGCCCAGGGGTCCGGGAGACCCAGTACTTC; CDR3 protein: CASSRPGVRETQYF
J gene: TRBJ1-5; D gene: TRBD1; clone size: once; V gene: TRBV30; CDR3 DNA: TGTGCCTGGAGTCAGGGGGCGGGAGGCAATCAGCCCCAGCATTTT; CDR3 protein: CAWSQGAGGNQPQHF
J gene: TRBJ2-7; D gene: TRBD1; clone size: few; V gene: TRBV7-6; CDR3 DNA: TGTGCCAGCAGCCAAGATCCAGGGGGCGTATACGAGCAGTACTTC; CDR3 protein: CASSQDPGGVYEQYF
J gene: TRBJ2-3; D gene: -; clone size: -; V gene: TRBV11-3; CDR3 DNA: TGTGCCAGCACGGTTGGGGGAATAAGCACAGATACGCAGTATTTT; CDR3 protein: CASTVGGISTDTQYF
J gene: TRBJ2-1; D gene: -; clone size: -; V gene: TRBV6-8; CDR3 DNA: TGTGCCAGCAGTGAGAGTGGGACAGCCCAAGAGCGGGAGTACGATAATGAGCAGTTCTTC; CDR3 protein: CASSESGTAQEREYDNEQFF
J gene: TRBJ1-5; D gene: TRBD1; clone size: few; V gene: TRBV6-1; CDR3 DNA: TGTGCCAGCAGTGAAGGACCTGGACAGGGGATAAGAAATCAGCCCCAGCATTTT; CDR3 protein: CASSEGPGQGIRNQPQHF
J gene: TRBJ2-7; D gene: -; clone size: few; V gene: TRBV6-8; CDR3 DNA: TGTGCCATCAGTGCTGTCGAGGACGAGCAGTACTTC; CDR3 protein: CAISAVEDEQYF
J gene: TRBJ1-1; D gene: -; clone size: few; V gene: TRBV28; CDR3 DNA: TGTGCCAGCAGTTCCCCCCCGGGGGCGGAGGGTATGAACACTGAAGCTTTCTTT; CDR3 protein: CASSSPPGAEGMNTEAFF
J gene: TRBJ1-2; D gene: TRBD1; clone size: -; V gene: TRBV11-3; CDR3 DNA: TGTGCCAGCAGCTTCGAGGGTAGGGGGCGATTGAATGGCTACACCTTC; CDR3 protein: CASSFEGRGRLNGYTF
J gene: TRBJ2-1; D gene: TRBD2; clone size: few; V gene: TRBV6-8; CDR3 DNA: TGTGCCAGCAGTTTTATTAGCGGGGGGTGGTTCTTC; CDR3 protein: CASSFISGGWFF
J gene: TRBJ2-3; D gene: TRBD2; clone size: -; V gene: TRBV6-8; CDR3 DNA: TGTGCCAGCAGTTACTCCCAGGGTAGCGGGAGGGCCGCAGATACGCAGTATTTT; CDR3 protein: CASSYSQGSGRAADTQYF
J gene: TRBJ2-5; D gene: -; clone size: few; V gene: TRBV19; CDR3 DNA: TGTGCCAGTAGTGAGGGACGGACGGCAGGGACCCAGTACTTC; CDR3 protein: CASSEGRTAGTQYF
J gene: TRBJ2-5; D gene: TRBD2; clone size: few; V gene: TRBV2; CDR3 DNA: TGTGCCAGCAGTCTCAGACCGGGGGGAGAGACCCAGTACTTC; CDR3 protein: CASSLRPGGETQYF
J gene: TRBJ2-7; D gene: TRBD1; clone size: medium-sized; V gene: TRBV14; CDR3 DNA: TGTGCCAGCAGCCAATCGCCAGGGGGTAACCAGTACTTC; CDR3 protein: CASSQSPGGNQYF
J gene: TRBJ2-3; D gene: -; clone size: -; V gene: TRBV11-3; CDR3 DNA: TGTGCCAGCAGCTTGACAGCTAGCACAGATACGCAGTATTTT; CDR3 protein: CASSLTASTDTQYF
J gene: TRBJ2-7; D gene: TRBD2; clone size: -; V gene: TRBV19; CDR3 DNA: TGTGCCAGTAGTATTATTTCGGCGGGAGTGCCCAGAAATCGTTACGAGCAGTACTTC; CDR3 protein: CASSIISAGVPRNRYEQYF
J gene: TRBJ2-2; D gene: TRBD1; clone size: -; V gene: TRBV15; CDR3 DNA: TGTGCCACCAGCAGACTTCCGGGACAGGGGGGCTCCGGGGAGCTGTTTTTT; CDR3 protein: CATSRLPGQGGSGELFF
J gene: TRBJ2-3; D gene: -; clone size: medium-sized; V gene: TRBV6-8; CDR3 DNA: TGTGCCAACAAACAGGGTTTCACAGATACGCAGTATTTT; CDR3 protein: CANKQGFTDTQYF
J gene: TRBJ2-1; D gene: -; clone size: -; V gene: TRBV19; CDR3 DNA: TGTGCCACTTCCCCCTCCTACAATGAGCAGTTCTTC; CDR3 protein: CATSPSYNEQFF
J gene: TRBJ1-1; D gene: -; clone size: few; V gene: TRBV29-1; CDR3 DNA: TGCAGCGTTGTTAGGGGCGGGACTGAAGCTTTCTTT; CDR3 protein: CSVVRGGTEAFF
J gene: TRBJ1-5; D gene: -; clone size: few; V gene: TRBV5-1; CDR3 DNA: TGCGCCAGCAGCTTGCAGGGATCGGATAATCAGCCCCAGCATTTT; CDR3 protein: CASSLQGSDNQPQHF
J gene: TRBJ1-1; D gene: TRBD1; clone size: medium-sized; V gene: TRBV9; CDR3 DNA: TGTGCCAGCAGCCCAGGGGGGATGGAAGCTTTCTTT; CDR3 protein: CASSPGGMEAFF
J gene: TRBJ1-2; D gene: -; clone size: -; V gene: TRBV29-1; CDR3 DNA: TGCAGCGCCCGTACGGGACGGCGTGGAGGCTACACCTTC; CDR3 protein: CSARTGRRGGYTF
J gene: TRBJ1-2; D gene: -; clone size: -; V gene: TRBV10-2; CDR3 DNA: TGCGCCAGCAGGAAAGACAGCTATGGCTACACCTTC; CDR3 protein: CASRKDSYGYTF
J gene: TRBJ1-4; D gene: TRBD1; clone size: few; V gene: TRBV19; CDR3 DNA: TGTGCCAGTAGTCGACGCCCCGGACAGGGGGCAACTAATGAAAAACTGTTTTTT; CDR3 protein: CASSRRPGQGATNEKLFF
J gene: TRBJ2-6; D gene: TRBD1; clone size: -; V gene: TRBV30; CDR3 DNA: TGTGCCTGGAGTGCGCACCTCGGGACAGGGACTAACTCTGGGGCCAACGTCCTGACTTTC; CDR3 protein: CAWSAHLGTGTNSGANVLTF
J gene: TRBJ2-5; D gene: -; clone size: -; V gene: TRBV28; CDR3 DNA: TGTGCCAGCAGTTACCCTTTTTCGGCTGGCATGGAGACCCAGTACTTC; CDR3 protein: CASSYPFSAGMETQYF
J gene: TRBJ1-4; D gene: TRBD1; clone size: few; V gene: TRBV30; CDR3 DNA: TGTGCCTGGAGTCAGGGGGTAGAGGGCGAAAAACTGTTTTTT; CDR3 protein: CAWSQGVEGEKLFF
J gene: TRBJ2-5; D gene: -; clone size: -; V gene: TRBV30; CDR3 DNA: TGTGCCTGGAGAGGGGTACAGGAGACCCAGTACTTC; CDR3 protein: CAWRGVQETQYF
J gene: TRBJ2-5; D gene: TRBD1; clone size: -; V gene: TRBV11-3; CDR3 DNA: TGTGCCAGCAGCTCCAGACAGGGGGCGCAAGAGACCCAGTACTTC; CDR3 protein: CASSSRQGAQETQYF
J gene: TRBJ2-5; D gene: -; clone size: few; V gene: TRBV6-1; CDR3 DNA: TGTGCCATCAGTGAAGGGGAAGTGGGGGAGACCCAGTACTTC; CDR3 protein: CAISEGEVGETQYF
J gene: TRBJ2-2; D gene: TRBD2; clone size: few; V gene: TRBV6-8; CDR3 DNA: TGTGCCGGTGGGGAAGCGGGAGGGCCATCCGGGGAGCTGTTTTTT; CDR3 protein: CAGGEAGGPSGELFF
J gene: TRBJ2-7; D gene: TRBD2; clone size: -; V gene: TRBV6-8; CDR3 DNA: TGTGCCAGCAGTCCGGGACTAGCGGCATACGAGCAGTACTTC; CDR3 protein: CASSPGLAAYEQYF
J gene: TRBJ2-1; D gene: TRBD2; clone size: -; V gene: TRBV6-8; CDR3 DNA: TGTGCCAGCAGCAGACTAGCGGGAGTGCTTGAGCAGTTCTTC; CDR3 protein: CASSRLAGVLEQFF